Sequencing of this TCR beta chain was carried out in a study of T cell repertoires in cytomegalovirus infection. Study-wide context: The authors relied on CMV epitopes, both recently identified HLA-C-restricted and well-studied HLA-B-restricted. Matching HLA type and CMV infection were both indicated by public TCR beta signatures. Study conclusions and caveats: Dominating the ex vivo response were HLA-C-restricted CMV-specific TCR beta clonotypes. Carriers of CMV and the relevant HLA type were discriminated by public TCR beta frequency.

This clonotype was counted between two and nine times. The antigen is undetermined. MiXCR, run by TCRdb on the reads, gives a single entry per CDR3 protein. This table has about 920,000 distinct CDR3 sequences, around a third appearing once. The source was cultured CD8+ T cells from PBMCs, collected from culture after CMV antigen stimulation. This TCR was sampled from a human donor in good health (CMV status not recorded). Some clones in this sample may be carry-over from other donors' samples.

Here the CDR3 DNA reads TGTGCCAGCAGACGCGGGGAGGGGCTCCATCAGCCCCAGCATTTT. Translated, it gives CASRRGEGLHQPQHF. The V and J genes are TRBV28 and TRBJ1-5, with D perhaps TRBD1 (5 bases). Germline CDR1 is MDHEN and CDR2 is SYDVKM. The CDR3 contains 15 residues. V lost 6 bases, J lost 5 bases, and 17 bases lay in between.